A selection of T cell receptor beta chains follows, all from one sample in a study of shared clonotypes between healthy human individuals. Only in-frame clones appear in the TCRdb table, and some are missing; sequencing was by immunoSEQ multiplex PCR. The repertoire holds more than 400,000 clones, with about 96% as singletons. The material sequenced was naive CD4+ T cells sorted from blood. The origin of the receptors is a woman aged 25 to 45 in good health. Both conserved end residues are part of each CDR3. D genes are given only for firm matches. Clone size is shown for a subset of rows, as once, few, many or a class of expanded clone.

j_call	v_call	d_call	clone_size	cdr3_aa	cdr3_nt
TRBJ2-1	TRBV7-6	TRBD2	-	CASSPVSGGYNEQFF	TGTGCCAGCAGCCCCGTTAGCGGGGGCTACAATGAGCAGTTCTTC
TRBJ2-1	TRBV6-5	TRBD1	-	CASSTDRGPYNEQFF	TGTGCCAGCAGTACAGACAGGGGTCCCTACAATGAGCAGTTCTTC
TRBJ2-1	TRBV2	TRBD2	-	CASRAGTSAYNEQFF	TGTGCCAGCAGAGCCGGGACTAGCGCCTACAATGAGCAGTTCTTC
TRBJ2-1	TRBV29-1	-	-	CSVPIWEAGEQFF	TGCAGCGTTCCCATTTGGGAGGCCGGGGAGCAGTTCTTC
TRBJ1-2	TRBV28	-	-	CASSLVPPRGGGYTF	TGTGCCAGCAGTTTAGTCCCCCCCCGGGGAGGGGGCTACACCTTC
TRBJ2-5	TRBV2	TRBD2	-	CASRGGRGVGDVETQYF	TGTGCCAGCAGAGGAGGCCGGGGGGTAGGGGATGTGGAGACCCAGTACTTC
TRBJ1-5	TRBV29-1	-	once	CSVGGEHQPQHF	TGCAGCGTGGGTGGGGAGCACCAGCCCCAGCATTTT
TRBJ1-5	TRBV18	-	-	CASSQDGDQPQHF	TGTGCCAGCTCCCAAGACGGAGATCAGCCCCAGCATTTT
TRBJ2-2	TRBV6-6	TRBD2	-	CASSYRVAGVGGELFF	TGTGCCAGCAGTTACCGGGTAGCGGGAGTTGGCGGGGAGCTGTTTTTT
TRBJ2-1	TRBV2	TRBD2	-	CASRSQTSGTNEQFF	TGTGCCAGCAGGTCGCAAACTAGCGGGACCAATGAGCAGTTCTTC
TRBJ2-7	TRBV6-4	TRBD1	-	CASQRPTGVYEQYF	TGTGCCAGCCAAAGACCGACAGGGGTCTACGAGCAGTACTTC
TRBJ2-5	TRBV28	-	-	CASSFVSQETQYF	TGTGCCAGCAGTTTTGTCTCACAAGAGACCCAGTACTTC
TRBJ1-1	TRBV29-1	TRBD1	-	CRGQGNVGTEAFF	TGTAGAGGACAGGGGAATGTGGGGACTGAAGCTTTCTTT
TRBJ1-4	TRBV29-1	TRBD1	-	CSVLKGADEKLFF	TGCAGCGTTCTTAAGGGGGCGGATGAAAAACTGTTTTTT
TRBJ1-5	TRBV5-1	-	-	CASKGVGPNQPQHF	TGCGCCAGCAAAGGGGTGGGGCCCAATCAGCCCCAGCATTTT
TRBJ2-2	TRBV9	TRBD2	-	CASSGTSGTIGELFF	TGTGCCAGCAGCGGGACTAGCGGGACTATCGGGGAGCTGTTTTTT
TRBJ1-2	TRBV5-6	TRBD1	once	CASSVGTGLGGYTF	TGTGCCAGCAGCGTCGGGACAGGGCTGGGTGGCTACACCTTC
TRBJ2-5	TRBV5-1	TRBD1	-	CASSPNDSRGKWETQYF	TGCGCCAGCAGCCCAAACGATTCCAGGGGGAAGTGGGAGACCCAGTACTTC
TRBJ1-1	TRBV13	-	-	CASSSTVNTEAFF	TGTGCCAGCAGCTCGACTGTGAACACTGAAGCTTTCTTT
TRBJ2-5	TRBV4-1	TRBD1	-	CASSPRTGGGETQYF	TGCGCCAGCAGCCCCAGGACAGGGGGCGGAGAGACCCAGTACTTC
TRBJ2-2	TRBV2	-	-	CASSGRVPGELFF	TGTGCCAGCAGTGGCCGCGTCCCCGGGGAGCTGTTTTTT
TRBJ1-5	TRBV19	TRBD1	-	CASSIRGTGGINQPQHF	TGTGCCAGTAGTATAAGGGGGACAGGGGGCATCAATCAGCCCCAGCATTTT
TRBJ1-3	TRBV10-3	-	-	CAISEPNTPTGSGNTIYF	TGTGCCATCAGTGAGCCGAACACACCTACAGGGTCTGGAAACACCATATATTTT
TRBJ2-3	TRBV7-9	TRBD2	once	CASSSGDYSDTQYF	TGTGCCAGCAGCTCCGGGGACTATTCAGATACGCAGTATTTT
TRBJ1-5	TRBV5-1	-	-	CASRRTRSNQPQHF	TGCGCCAGCAGAAGGACAAGGAGCAATCAGCCCCAGCATTTT
TRBJ2-7	TRBV4-1	-	-	CASSQERGSLVPYEQYF	TGCGCCAGCAGCCAGGAGCGAGGGAGCCTAGTACCCTACGAGCAGTACTTC
TRBJ1-1	TRBV6-5	-	-	CASRKGMEAFF	TGTGCCAGCAGGAAAGGGATGGAAGCTTTCTTT
TRBJ2-7	TRBV5-1	TRBD1	-	CASSFGTGTHEQYF	TGCGCCAGCAGCTTTGGGACAGGGACGCACGAGCAGTACTTC
TRBJ2-7	TRBV7-9	TRBD1	-	CASRSGTGTYEQYF	TGTGCCAGCAGGTCCGGGACAGGCACCTACGAGCAGTACTTC
TRBJ2-3	TRBV28	-	-	CASSSPGTSTDTQYF	TGTGCCAGCAGTTCACCCGGGACTAGCACAGATACGCAGTATTTT
TRBJ2-7	TRBV6-5	-	-	CASSYGDAPAYEQYF	TGTGCCAGCAGTTACGGGGACGCTCCGGCCTACGAGCAGTACTTC
TRBJ1-2	TRBV28	-	-	CASRDRSYGYTF	TGTGCCAGCAGAGACAGGAGCTATGGCTACACCTTC
TRBJ1-4	TRBV5-5	TRBD1	once	CASRRTGDEKLFF	TGTGCCAGCAGGCGGACAGGGGATGAAAAACTGTTTTTT
TRBJ2-7	TRBV6-5	TRBD2	once	CASSGTGGDPYEQYF	TGTGCCAGCTCCGGGACGGGAGGGGATCCCTACGAGCAGTACTTC
TRBJ2-3	TRBV5-4	TRBD2	-	CASSSGTSVTDTQYF	TGTGCCAGCAGCTCGGGGACTAGCGTCACAGATACGCAGTATTTT
TRBJ2-5	TRBV5-1	TRBD2	-	CASSLAAGVIPGETQYF	TGCGCCAGCAGCTTGGCCGCGGGAGTGATCCCGGGGGAGACCCAGTACTTC
TRBJ2-2	TRBV7-8	-	-	CASSPWAGELFF	TGTGCCAGCAGCCCCTGGGCCGGGGAGCTGTTTTTT
TRBJ1-2	TRBV10-3	-	-	CAISESTGRRVNGYTF	TGTGCCATCAGTGAGTCTACAGGTCGTCGTGTCAATGGCTACACCTTC
TRBJ1-2	TRBV4-1	-	-	CASSLPGSQEGYTF	TGCGCCAGCAGCCTACCTGGGTCCCAGGAGGGCTACACCTTC
TRBJ1-5	TRBV28	-	few	CASSFGFPSNQPQHF	TGTGCCAGCAGTTTTGGCTTCCCTAGCAATCAGCCCCAGCATTTT
TRBJ2-2	TRBV28	TRBD2	once	CASGGTSGIAGELFF	TGTGCCAGCGGTGGGACTAGCGGGATAGCCGGGGAGCTGTTTTTT
TRBJ2-7	TRBV5-4	TRBD1	-	CASSSRRTGVYEQYF	TGTGCCAGCAGCTCTCGAAGGACAGGGGTCTACGAGCAGTACTTC
TRBJ1-1	TRBV7-8	-	-	CASSLAAVVGTEAFF	TGTGCCAGCAGCTTAGCAGCAGTGGTGGGCACTGAAGCTTTCTTT
TRBJ1-2	TRBV6-5	-	-	CASSYDSIYGYTF	TGTGCCAGCAGTTACGACAGCATCTATGGCTACACCTTC
TRBJ2-1	TRBV19	-	-	CASNLGTGWVNEQFF	TGTGCCAGTAACCTTGGTACAGGGTGGGTTAATGAGCAGTTCTTC
TRBJ1-6	TRBV6-1	-	-	CASSEQGWSPLHF	TGTGCCAGCAGTGAACAGGGATGGTCACCCCTCCACTTT
TRBJ1-2	TRBV15	-	-	CATSRARAGDGYTF	TGTGCCACCAGCAGAGCCAGGGCGGGGGATGGCTACACCTTC
TRBJ2-2	TRBV5-1	-	-	CASSLEVNPGAPVTGELFF	TGCGCCAGCAGCTTGGAGGTTAATCCGGGGGCGCCAGTGACCGGGGAGCTGTTTTTT
TRBJ2-7	TRBV5-4	-	-	CASSLQGLSYEQYF	TGTGCCAGCAGCTTGCAGGGGCTCTCCTACGAGCAGTACTTC
TRBJ2-1	TRBV4-2	-	-	CASSQVGTSNNEQFF	TGTGCCAGCAGCCAAGTCGGGACATCTAACAATGAGCAGTTCTTC
TRBJ2-3	TRBV2	-	once	CASSTREIDTQYF	TGTGCCAGCAGTACCCGGGAGATAGATACGCAGTATTTT